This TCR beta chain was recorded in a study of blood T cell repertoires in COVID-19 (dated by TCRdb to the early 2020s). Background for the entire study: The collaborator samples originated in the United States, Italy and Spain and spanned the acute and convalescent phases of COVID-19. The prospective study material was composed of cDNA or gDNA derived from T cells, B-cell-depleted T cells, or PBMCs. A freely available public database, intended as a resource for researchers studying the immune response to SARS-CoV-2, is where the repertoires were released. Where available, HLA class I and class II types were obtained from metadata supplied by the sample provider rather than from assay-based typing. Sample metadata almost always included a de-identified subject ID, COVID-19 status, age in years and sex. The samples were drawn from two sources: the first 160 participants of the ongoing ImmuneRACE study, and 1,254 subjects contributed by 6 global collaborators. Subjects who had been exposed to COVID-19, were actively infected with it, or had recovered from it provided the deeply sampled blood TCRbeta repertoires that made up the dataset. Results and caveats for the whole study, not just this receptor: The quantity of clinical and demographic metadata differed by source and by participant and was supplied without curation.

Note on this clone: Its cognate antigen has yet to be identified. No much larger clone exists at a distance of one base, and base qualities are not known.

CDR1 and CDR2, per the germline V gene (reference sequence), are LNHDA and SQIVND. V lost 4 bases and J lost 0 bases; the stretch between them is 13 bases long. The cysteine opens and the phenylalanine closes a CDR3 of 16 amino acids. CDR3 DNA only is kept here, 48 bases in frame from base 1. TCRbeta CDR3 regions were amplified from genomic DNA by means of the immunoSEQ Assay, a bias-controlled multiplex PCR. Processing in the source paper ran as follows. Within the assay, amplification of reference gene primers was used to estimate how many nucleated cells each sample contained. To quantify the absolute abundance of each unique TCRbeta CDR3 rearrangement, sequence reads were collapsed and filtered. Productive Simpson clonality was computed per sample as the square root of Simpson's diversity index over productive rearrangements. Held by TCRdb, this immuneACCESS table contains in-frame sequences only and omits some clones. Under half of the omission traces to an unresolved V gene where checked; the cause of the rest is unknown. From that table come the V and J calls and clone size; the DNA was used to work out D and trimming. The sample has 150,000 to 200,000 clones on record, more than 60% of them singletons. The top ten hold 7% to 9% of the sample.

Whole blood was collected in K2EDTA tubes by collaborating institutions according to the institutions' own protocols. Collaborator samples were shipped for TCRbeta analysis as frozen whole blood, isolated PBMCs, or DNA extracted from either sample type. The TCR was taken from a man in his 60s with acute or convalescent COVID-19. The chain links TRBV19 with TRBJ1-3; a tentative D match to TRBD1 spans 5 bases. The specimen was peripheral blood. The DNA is TGTGCCAGTAGTACCCGGGACTCCTACTCTGGAAACACCATATATTTT. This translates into CASSTRDSYSGNTIYF.